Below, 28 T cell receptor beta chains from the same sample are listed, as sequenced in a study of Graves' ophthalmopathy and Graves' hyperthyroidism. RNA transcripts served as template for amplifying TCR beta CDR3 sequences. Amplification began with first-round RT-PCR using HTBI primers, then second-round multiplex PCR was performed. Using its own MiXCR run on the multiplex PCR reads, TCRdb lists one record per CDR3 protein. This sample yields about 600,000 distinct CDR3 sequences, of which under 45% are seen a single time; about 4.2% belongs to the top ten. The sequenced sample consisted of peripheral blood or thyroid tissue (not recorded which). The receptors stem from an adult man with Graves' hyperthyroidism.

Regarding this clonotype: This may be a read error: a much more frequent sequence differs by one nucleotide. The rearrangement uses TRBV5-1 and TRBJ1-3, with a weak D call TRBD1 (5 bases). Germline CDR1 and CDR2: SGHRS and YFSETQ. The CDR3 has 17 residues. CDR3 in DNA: TGCGCCAGCAGCTTACGGGACGGTTCGAGCTCTGGAGACACCATATATTTT. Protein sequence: CASSLRDGSSSGDTIYF.

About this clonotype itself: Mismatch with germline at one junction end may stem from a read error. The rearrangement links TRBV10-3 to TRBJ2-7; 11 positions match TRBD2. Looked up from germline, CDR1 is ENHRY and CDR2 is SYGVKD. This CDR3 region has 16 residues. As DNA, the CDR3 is TGCGCCATCAGTGAGTCTAGACTAGCGGGGTGCTACGAGCAGTACTTC. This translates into CAISESRLAGCYEQYF.

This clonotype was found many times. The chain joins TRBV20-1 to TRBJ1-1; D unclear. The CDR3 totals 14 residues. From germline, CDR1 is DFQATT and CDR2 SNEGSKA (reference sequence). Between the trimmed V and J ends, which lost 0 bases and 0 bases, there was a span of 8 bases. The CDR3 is CSAREGHLNTEAFF. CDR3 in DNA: TGCAGTGCTAGAGAAGGTCACTTGAACACTGAAGCTTTCTTT.

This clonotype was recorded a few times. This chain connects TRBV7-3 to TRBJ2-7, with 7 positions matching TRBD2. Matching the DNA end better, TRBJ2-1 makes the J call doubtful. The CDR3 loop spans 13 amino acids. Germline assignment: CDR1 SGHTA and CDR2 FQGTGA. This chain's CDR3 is CASSLSGRARQFF. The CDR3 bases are TGTGCCAGCAGCTTATCGGGGAGGGCTCGGCAGTTCTTC.

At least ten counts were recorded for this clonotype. CDR3 sequence: CSARDSGGPFVQPQHF. The CDR3, as DNA: TGCAGTGCTAGAGATTCGGGGGGGCCATTTGTTCAGCCCCAGCATTTT. This chain uses TRBV20-1 with TRBJ1-5; the D gene is possibly TRBD1 (6 bases). CDR3 length: 16 residues. Germline V gene lookup returns CDR1 DFQATT and CDR2 SNEGSKA (reference sequence). Trimming cost V 0 bases and J 6 bases, with 18 bases left between them.

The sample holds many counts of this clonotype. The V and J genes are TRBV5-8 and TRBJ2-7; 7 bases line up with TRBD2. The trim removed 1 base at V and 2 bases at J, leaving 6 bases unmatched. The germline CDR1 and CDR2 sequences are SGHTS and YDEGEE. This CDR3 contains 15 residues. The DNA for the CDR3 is TGTGCCAGCAGCTTGTTAGCGGGTGTTACCTACGAGCAGTACTTC. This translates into CASSLLAGVTYEQYF.

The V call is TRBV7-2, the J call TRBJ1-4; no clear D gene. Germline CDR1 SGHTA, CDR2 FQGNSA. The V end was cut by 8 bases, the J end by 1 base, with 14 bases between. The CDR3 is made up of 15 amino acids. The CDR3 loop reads CASGLALGTNEKLFF. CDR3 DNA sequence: TGTGCCAGCGGGTTAGCGTTGGGAACTAATGAAAAACTGTTTTTT.

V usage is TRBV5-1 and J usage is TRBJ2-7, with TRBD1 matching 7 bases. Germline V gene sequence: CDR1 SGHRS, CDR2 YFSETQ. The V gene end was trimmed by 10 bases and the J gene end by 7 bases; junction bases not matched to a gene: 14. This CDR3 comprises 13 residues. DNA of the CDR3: TGCGCCGGATCGACAGGGAACACCGGGGAGCAGTACTTC. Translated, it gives CAGSTGNTGEQYF.

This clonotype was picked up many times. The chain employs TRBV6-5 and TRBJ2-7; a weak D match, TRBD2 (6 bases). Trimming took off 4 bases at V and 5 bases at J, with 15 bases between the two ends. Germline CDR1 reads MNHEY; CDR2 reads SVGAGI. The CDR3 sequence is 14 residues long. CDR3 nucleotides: TGTGCCAGCAGTTCCCGAGGGGAGGAGGACGAGCAGTACTTC. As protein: CASSSRGEEDEQYF.

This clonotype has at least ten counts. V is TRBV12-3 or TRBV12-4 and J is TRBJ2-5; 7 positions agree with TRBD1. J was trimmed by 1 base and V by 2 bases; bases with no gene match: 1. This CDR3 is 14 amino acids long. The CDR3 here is CASSLTGVQETQYF. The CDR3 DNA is TGTGCCAGCAGTTTAACAGGGGTCCAAGAGACCCAGTACTTC.

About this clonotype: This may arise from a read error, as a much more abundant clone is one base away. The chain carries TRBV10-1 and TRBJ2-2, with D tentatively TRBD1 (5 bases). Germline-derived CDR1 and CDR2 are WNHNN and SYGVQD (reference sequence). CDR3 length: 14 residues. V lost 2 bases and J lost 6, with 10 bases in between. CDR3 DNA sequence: TGCGCCAGCAGTGAGGGGGCCTGGGCCGGGGAGCTGTTTTTT. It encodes CASSEGAWAGELFF.

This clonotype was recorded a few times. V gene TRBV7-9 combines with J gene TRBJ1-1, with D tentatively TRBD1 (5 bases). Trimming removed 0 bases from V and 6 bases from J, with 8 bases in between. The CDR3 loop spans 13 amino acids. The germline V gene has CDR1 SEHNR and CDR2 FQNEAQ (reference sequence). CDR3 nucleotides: TGTGCCAGCAGCTTAGCGGGGGGACCTGAAGCTTTCTTT. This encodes CASSLAGGPEAFF.

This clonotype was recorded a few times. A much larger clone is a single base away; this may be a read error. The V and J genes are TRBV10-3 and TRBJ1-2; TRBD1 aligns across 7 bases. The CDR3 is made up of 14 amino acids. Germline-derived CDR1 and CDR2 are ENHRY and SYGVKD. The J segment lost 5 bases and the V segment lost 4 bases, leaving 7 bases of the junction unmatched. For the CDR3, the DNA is TGTGCCATCAGTGGACAGGGTAATGGATATGGCTACACCTTC. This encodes CAISGQGNGYGYTF.

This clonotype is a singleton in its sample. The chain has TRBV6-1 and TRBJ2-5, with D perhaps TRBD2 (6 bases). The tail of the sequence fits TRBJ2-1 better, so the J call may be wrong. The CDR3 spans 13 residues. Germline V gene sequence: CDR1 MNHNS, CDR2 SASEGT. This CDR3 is CASSEGIRDSQFF. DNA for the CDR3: TGTGCCAGCAGTGAAGGGATAAGGGACTCGCAGTTCTTC.

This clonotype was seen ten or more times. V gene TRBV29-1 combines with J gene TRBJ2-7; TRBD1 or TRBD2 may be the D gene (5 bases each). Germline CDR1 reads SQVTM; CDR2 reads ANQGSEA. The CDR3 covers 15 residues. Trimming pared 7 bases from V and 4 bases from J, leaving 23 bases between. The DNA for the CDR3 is TGCAGCGCAACGAGCCTGTGGGACGGAGATTACGAGCAGTACTTC. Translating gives CSATSLWDGDYEQYF.

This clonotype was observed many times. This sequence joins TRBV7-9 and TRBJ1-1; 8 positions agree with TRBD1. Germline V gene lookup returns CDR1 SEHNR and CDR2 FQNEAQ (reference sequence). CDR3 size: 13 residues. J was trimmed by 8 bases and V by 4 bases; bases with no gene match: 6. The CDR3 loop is CASSSGGGDEAFF. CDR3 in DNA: TGTGCCAGCAGCTCAGGGGGCGGTGACGAAGCTTTCTTT.

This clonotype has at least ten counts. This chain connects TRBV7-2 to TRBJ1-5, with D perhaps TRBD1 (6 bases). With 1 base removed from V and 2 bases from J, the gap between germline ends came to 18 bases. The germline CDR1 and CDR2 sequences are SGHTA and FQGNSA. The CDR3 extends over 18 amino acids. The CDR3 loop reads CASSLDKQGMWGNQPQHF. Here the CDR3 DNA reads TGTGCCAGCAGCTTAGATAAACAGGGCATGTGGGGCAATCAGCCCCAGCATTTT.

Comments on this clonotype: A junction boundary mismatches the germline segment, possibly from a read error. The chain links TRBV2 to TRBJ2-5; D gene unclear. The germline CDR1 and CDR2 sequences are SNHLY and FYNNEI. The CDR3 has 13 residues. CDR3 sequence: CASSTHGREAQYF. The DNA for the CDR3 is TGTGCCAGTTCGACACATGGCCGAGAGGCCCAGTACTTC.

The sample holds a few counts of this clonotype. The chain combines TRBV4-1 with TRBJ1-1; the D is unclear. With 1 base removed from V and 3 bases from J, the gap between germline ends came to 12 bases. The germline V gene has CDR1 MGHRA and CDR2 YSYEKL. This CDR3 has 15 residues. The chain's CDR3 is CASSQGSGLDTEAFF. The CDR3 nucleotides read TGCGCCAGCAGCCAAGGGTCCGGGTTGGACACTGAAGCTTTCTTT.

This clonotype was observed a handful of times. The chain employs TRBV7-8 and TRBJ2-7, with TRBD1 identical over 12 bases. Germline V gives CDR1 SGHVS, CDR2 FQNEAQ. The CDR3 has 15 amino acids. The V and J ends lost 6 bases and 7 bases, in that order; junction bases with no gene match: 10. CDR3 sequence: CASSDGTGGRGEQYF. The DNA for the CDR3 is TGTGCCAGCAGTGACGGGACAGGGGGCCGCGGGGAGCAGTACTTC.

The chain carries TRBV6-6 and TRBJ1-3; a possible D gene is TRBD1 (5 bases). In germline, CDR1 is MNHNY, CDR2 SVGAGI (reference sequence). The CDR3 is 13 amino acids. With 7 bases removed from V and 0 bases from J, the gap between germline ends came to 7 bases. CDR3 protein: CASTRDSGNTIYF. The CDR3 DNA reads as TGTGCCAGCACCAGGGACTCTGGAAACACCATATATTTT.

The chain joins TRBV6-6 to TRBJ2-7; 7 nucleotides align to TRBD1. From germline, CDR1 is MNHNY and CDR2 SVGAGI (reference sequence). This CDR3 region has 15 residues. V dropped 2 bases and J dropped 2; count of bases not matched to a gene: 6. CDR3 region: CASSYAQGTAYEQYF. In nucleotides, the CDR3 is TGTGCCAGCAGTTACGCCCAGGGGACAGCCTACGAGCAGTACTTC.

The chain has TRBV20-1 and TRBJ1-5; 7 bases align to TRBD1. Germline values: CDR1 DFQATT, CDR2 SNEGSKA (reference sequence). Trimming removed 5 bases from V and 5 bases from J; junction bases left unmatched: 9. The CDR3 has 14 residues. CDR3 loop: CSAVDRVGDQPQHF. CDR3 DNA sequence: TGCAGTGCTGTCGACAGGGTTGGAGATCAGCCCCAGCATTTT.

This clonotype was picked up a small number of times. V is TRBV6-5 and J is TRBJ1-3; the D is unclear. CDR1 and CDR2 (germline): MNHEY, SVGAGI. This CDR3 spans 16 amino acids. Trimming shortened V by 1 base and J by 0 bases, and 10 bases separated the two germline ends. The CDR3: CASSYYSRPSGNTIYF. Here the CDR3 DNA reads TGTGCCAGCAGTTACTACAGCAGACCCTCTGGAAACACCATATATTTT.

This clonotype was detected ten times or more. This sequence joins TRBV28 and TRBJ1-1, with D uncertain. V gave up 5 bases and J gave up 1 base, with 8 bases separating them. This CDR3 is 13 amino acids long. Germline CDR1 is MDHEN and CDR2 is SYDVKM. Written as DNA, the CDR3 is TGTGCCAGCAGTCCAGGTTGGAACACTGAAGCTTTCTTT. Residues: CASSPGWNTEAFF.

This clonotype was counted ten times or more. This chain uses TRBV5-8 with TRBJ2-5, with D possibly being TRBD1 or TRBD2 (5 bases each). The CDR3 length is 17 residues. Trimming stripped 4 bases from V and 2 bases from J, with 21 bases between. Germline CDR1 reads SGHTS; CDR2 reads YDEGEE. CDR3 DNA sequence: TGTGCCAGCAGCGGAACCCCATTAGCGTGGGGGCAAGAGACCCAGTACTTC. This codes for CASSGTPLAWGQETQYF.

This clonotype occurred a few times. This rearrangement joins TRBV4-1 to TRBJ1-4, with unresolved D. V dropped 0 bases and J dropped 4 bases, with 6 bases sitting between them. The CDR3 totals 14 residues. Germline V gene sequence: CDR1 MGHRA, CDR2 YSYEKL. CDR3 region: CASSQDAGNEKLFF. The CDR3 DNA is TGCGCCAGCAGCCAAGATGCCGGTAATGAAAAACTGTTTTTT.

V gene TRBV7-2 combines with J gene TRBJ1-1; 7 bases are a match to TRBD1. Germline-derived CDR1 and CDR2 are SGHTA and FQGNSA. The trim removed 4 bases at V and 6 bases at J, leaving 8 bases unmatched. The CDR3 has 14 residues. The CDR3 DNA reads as TGTGCCAGCAGCTCCGACAGGGTAGGGCCTGAAGCTTTCTTT. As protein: CASSSDRVGPEAFF.